This is a list of T cell receptor beta chains from one sample in a study of blood T cell repertoires in COVID-19. Clones were read by immunoSEQ multiplex PCR, and TCRdb kept only the in-frame ones, dropping some. The sample holds around 200,000 clones, 89% seen once. Sequencing input: peripheral blood. These receptors were obtained from a man aged 40-49 years with acute or convalescent COVID-19. CDR3s include the opening cysteine and the closing phenylalanine or tryptophan. The D gene is left open where the match is weak. Size is stated for part of the rows, as once, few or many counts, or as a class when the clone is expanded.

J gene: TRBJ2-2
D gene: -
clone size: -
V gene: TRBV11-2
CDR3 protein: CASSLETTGELFF
CDR3 DNA: TGTGCCAGCAGCTTAGAGACAACCGGGGAGCTGTTTTTT

J gene: TRBJ1-1
D gene: TRBD1
clone size: -
V gene: TRBV19
CDR3 protein: CASSIRGRESEAFF
CDR3 DNA: TGTGCCAGTAGTATCAGGGGGCGCGAGTCTGAAGCTTTCTTT

J gene: TRBJ2-7
D gene: -
clone size: -
V gene: TRBV2
CDR3 protein: CASSEIRHGRGEQYF
CDR3 DNA: TGTGCCAGCAGTGAGATTCGCCACGGACGGGGCGAGCAGTACTTC

J gene: TRBJ2-1
D gene: -
clone size: -
V gene: TRBV30
CDR3 protein: CAWGEGSEQFF
CDR3 DNA: TGTGCCTGGGGGGAAGGGAGTGAGCAGTTCTTC

J gene: TRBJ1-1
D gene: -
clone size: -
V gene: TRBV5-1
CDR3 protein: CASSLRVNTEAFF
CDR3 DNA: TGCGCCAGCAGCTTGAGAGTTAACACTGAAGCTTTCTTT

J gene: TRBJ1-4
D gene: -
clone size: -
V gene: TRBV6-5
CDR3 protein: CASSYVAAVNEKLFF
CDR3 DNA: TGTGCCAGCAGTTACGTGGCGGCAGTTAATGAAAAACTGTTTTTT

J gene: TRBJ2-7
D gene: TRBD1
clone size: once
V gene: TRBV27
CDR3 protein: CASSWWGQGSYEQYF
CDR3 DNA: TGTGCCAGCAGTTGGTGGGGACAGGGTTCCTACGAGCAGTACTTC

J gene: TRBJ2-7
D gene: -
clone size: -
V gene: TRBV3-1/TRBV3-2
CDR3 protein: CASSQDETDYEQYF
CDR3 DNA: TGTGCCAGCAGCCAAGATGAAACAGACTACGAGCAGTACTTC

J gene: TRBJ1-1
D gene: -
clone size: -
V gene: TRBV18
CDR3 protein: CASSPIDSMNTEAFF
CDR3 DNA: TGTGCCAGCTCACCAATCGACAGCATGAACACTGAAGCTTTCTTT

J gene: TRBJ2-5
D gene: TRBD2
clone size: -
V gene: TRBV10-1
CDR3 protein: CASSESGEETQYF
CDR3 DNA: TGCGCCAGCAGTGAAAGCGGGGAAGAGACCCAGTACTTC

J gene: TRBJ2-1
D gene: -
clone size: -
V gene: TRBV9
CDR3 protein: CASSVDPGLEGNNEQFF
CDR3 DNA: TGTGCCAGCAGCGTGGATCCGGGACTCGAAGGTAACAATGAGCAGTTCTTC

J gene: TRBJ2-2
D gene: -
clone size: once
V gene: TRBV7-3
CDR3 protein: CASSPAPRVNTGELFF
CDR3 DNA: TGTGCCAGCAGCCCCGCTCCCAGGGTAAACACCGGGGAGCTGTTTTTT

J gene: TRBJ2-7
D gene: TRBD2
clone size: -
V gene: TRBV12-3/TRBV12-4
CDR3 protein: CASSLRGRYEQYF
CDR3 DNA: TGTGCCAGCAGTTTGCGGGGGAGGTACGAGCAGTACTTC

J gene: TRBJ1-2
D gene: -
clone size: -
V gene: TRBV2
CDR3 protein: CASSEGALAYGYTF
CDR3 DNA: TGTGCCAGCAGTGAGGGAGCACTGGCCTATGGCTACACCTTC

J gene: TRBJ2-7
D gene: -
clone size: -
V gene: TRBV19
CDR3 protein: CASSIDHTYEQYF
CDR3 DNA: TGTGCCAGTAGTATAGATCACACCTACGAGCAGTACTTC

J gene: TRBJ1-1
D gene: -
clone size: -
V gene: TRBV5-1
CDR3 protein: CASSLNGDTEAFF
CDR3 DNA: TGCGCCAGCAGCTTGAACGGGGACACTGAAGCTTTCTTT

J gene: TRBJ1-4
D gene: TRBD1
clone size: -
V gene: TRBV9
CDR3 protein: CASSPGQGTNEKLFF
CDR3 DNA: TGTGCCAGCAGCCCGGGACAGGGGACTAATGAAAAACTGTTTTTT

J gene: TRBJ2-7
D gene: -
clone size: -
V gene: TRBV6-5
CDR3 protein: CASSYSVSSYEQYF
CDR3 DNA: TGTGCCAGCAGTTACTCGGTGAGCTCCTACGAGCAGTACTTC

J gene: TRBJ1-2
D gene: -
clone size: -
V gene: TRBV6-5
CDR3 protein: CASNPDSSLYGYTF
CDR3 DNA: TGTGCCAGCAACCCGGACAGCTCACTCTATGGCTACACCTTC

J gene: TRBJ2-7
D gene: -
clone size: -
V gene: TRBV9
CDR3 protein: CASSVGHRAMGYEQYF
CDR3 DNA: TGTGCCAGCAGCGTAGGACACAGGGCGATGGGATACGAGCAGTACTTC

J gene: TRBJ1-2
D gene: TRBD1
clone size: -
V gene: TRBV2
CDR3 protein: CASSPLGQGRVGGTF
CDR3 DNA: TGTGCCAGCAGCCCACTGGGACAGGGGAGGGTCGGGGGCACCTTC

J gene: TRBJ2-1
D gene: TRBD2
clone size: few
V gene: TRBV7-9
CDR3 protein: CASRSTGGSYNEQFF
CDR3 DNA: TGTGCCAGCAGAAGTACGGGGGGCTCCTACAATGAGCAGTTCTTC

J gene: TRBJ2-6
D gene: TRBD1
clone size: -
V gene: TRBV5-1
CDR3 protein: CASRGGQVTSGANVLTF
CDR3 DNA: TGCGCCAGCAGGGGGGGACAGGTCACCTCTGGGGCCAACGTCCTGACTTTC

J gene: TRBJ1-5
D gene: -
clone size: -
V gene: TRBV19
CDR3 protein: CASSIFGAGENQPQHF
CDR3 DNA: TGTGCCAGTAGTATATTTGGGGCAGGGGAGAATCAGCCCCAGCATTTT

J gene: TRBJ1-6
D gene: TRBD1
clone size: once
V gene: TRBV14
CDR3 protein: CASSQDIVGTGLNSPLHF
CDR3 DNA: TGTGCCAGCAGCCAAGATATCGTGGGGACAGGGCTAAATTCACCCCTCCACTTT

J gene: TRBJ2-7
D gene: TRBD1
clone size: -
V gene: TRBV27
CDR3 protein: CASSLAPGQPTYEQYF
CDR3 DNA: TGTGCCAGCAGCTTAGCTCCGGGACAGCCCACCTACGAGCAGTACTTC

J gene: TRBJ1-1
D gene: TRBD1
clone size: -
V gene: TRBV19
CDR3 protein: CASRRGRLMGTEAFF
CDR3 DNA: TGTGCCAGTAGAAGGGGGCGCCTCATGGGCACTGAAGCTTTCTTT

J gene: TRBJ1-5
D gene: TRBD1
clone size: -
V gene: TRBV5-1
CDR3 protein: CASSLGSTGGGQPQHF
CDR3 DNA: TGCGCCAGCAGCTTGGGTTCAACAGGGGGCGGTCAGCCCCAGCATTTT

J gene: TRBJ1-4
D gene: -
clone size: -
V gene: TRBV6-5
CDR3 protein: CASSLLGGLNEKLFF
CDR3 DNA: TGTGCCAGCAGCCTACTAGGGGGTCTTAATGAAAAACTGTTTTTT

J gene: TRBJ2-7
D gene: -
clone size: -
V gene: TRBV4-1
CDR3 protein: CASSQGTRGYEQYF
CDR3 DNA: TGCGCCAGCAGCCAAGGTACCAGGGGCTACGAGCAGTACTTC

J gene: TRBJ1-5
D gene: -
clone size: -
V gene: TRBV2
CDR3 protein: CASNPGTINQPQHF
CDR3 DNA: TGTGCCAGCAACCCCGGGACAATCAATCAGCCCCAGCATTTT

J gene: TRBJ1-5
D gene: -
clone size: -
V gene: TRBV28
CDR3 protein: CATVTGRMAGAQHF
CDR3 DNA: TGTGCCACCGTTACAGGACGGATGGCGGGGGCCCAGCATTTT

J gene: TRBJ1-5
D gene: TRBD1
clone size: -
V gene: TRBV6-5
CDR3 protein: CASRIDRGSNQPQHF
CDR3 DNA: TGTGCCAGCAGGATCGACAGGGGGAGCAATCAGCCCCAGCATTTT

J gene: TRBJ2-5
D gene: TRBD2
clone size: -
V gene: TRBV5-1
CDR3 protein: CASSLAGGYQETQYF
CDR3 DNA: TGCGCCAGCAGCTTAGCGGGGGGGTACCAAGAGACCCAGTACTTC

J gene: TRBJ2-5
D gene: TRBD1
clone size: -
V gene: TRBV18
CDR3 protein: CASSPGTEETQYF
CDR3 DNA: TGTGCCAGCTCTCCCGGGACAGAAGAGACCCAGTACTTC

J gene: TRBJ2-2
D gene: -
clone size: -
V gene: TRBV30
CDR3 protein: CAWSVRGGVTGELFF
CDR3 DNA: TGTGCCTGGAGTGTACGAGGGGGGGTTACCGGGGAGCTGTTTTTT

J gene: TRBJ1-6
D gene: -
clone size: few
V gene: TRBV12-3/TRBV12-4
CDR3 protein: CASSVRGIGPLHF
CDR3 DNA: TGTGCCAGCAGTGTCAGGGGAATAGGACCCCTCCACTTT